This T cell receptor beta chain comes out of a study of human T cells and chemical hapten exposure. Study summary: The study sensitized with 2% DPC on a roughly 2 cm by roughly 2 cm patch of upper inner arm skin. Patch tests delivered 0.01% DPC to the upper back and were evaluated at 6 days.

TCRdb called the RACE reads again in MiXCR, with one record for every CDR3 protein. Counted here are about 190,000 distinct CDR3 sequences, about 22% occurring once; the ten biggest clones make up roughly 2.5%. Study observations and caveats: Versus controls, expanded TCRs had significantly more large CDR3 similarity clusters. Given that the donors had alopecia, their immune response may differ from that seen in healthy people.

About this clonotype itself: The target antigen is unknown.

The time point denotes: patch test 3, about 24 weeks after DPC sensitization. Described treatment: therapeutic diphenylcyclopropenone sensitization with weekly scalp DPC. Germline V lookup: CDR1 KGHDR, CDR2 SFDVKD. With 9 bases removed from V and 7 bases from J, the gap between germline ends came to 14 bases. The CDR3 is made up of 12 amino acids. J is TRBJ1-1 and V is TRBV24-1; perhaps TRBD1 as D (6 bases). The sequence was collected from a woman in her thirties or forties with alopecia areata. Some clones in this sample may be carry-over from other donors' samples. The material was whole blood, obtained in connection with sensitization to the hapten diphenylcyclopropenone (DPC). CDR3 residues: CATQGSLDEAFF. Written as DNA, the CDR3 is TGTGCCACCCAGGGGTCACTCGATGAAGCTTTCTTT.